This T cell receptor (beta chain) was sequenced during a study of molecular identifiers for immune sequencing clone quantification. This clonotype has at least ten counts. Germline loops: CDR1 MGHDK, CDR2 SYGVNS. The CDR3 is 16 amino acids. V was pared by 6 bases and J by 1 base, with 10 bases of the junction left unmatched. MiXCR was run by TCRdb on the PCR reads, yielding one entry per CDR3 protein. The sample contains about 640,000 distinct CDR3 sequences, 20% of which appear only once. This TCR was sampled from a human donor in good health. Some libraries in this study had Jurkat cell RNA spiked in. The sample consisted of naive CD8+ T cells from blood, with Jurkat cell RNA spiked in. Regarding subset: FACS-sorted CD8+CD4-CCR7+CD45RA+ naive T cells. The V gene is TRBV25-1, the J gene TRBJ2-3; 7 nucleotides agree with TRBD1. The CDR3 is CASSPHRGPRTDTQYF. Written as DNA, the CDR3 is TGTGCCAGCAGCCCTCACAGGGGCCCCCGCACAGATACGCAGTATTTT.